This note documents a single TCR beta chain sequence. The data originate from a study of blood T cell repertoires in COVID-19. The overall study: Samples representing acute and convalescent COVID-19 were sourced from the United States, Italy and Spain.

Clones were sequenced by immunoSEQ multiplex PCR, and TCRdb holds only the in-frame ones, with some missing. The sample records roughly 70,000 clones, around four fifths being singletons. V was cut by 4 bases and J by 10 bases, with 13 bases left in between. Germline V gives CDR1 SNHLY, CDR2 FYNNEI. The CDR3 sequence is 13 residues long. The chain employs TRBV2 and TRBJ1-4; D is uncertain. The TCR originated in a human donor in a cohort sampled during active COVID-19. The sample was peripheral blood. In DNA, the CDR3 is TGTGCCAGCAGTGGGGAGGTCGGAGGAAAACTGTTTTTT. Amino acids: CASSGEVGGKLFF.